This TCR beta chain is drawn from a study of cytomegalovirus exposure and HLA in healthy donors. The wider study: Genotyping showed about 80% of approximately 430 donors falling in the Caucasian-associated ancestry cluster.

Primers included in the PCR were 60 Vbeta and 13 Jbeta primers. Profiled with immunoSEQ multiplex PCR; TCRdb holds only in-frame clones, not every one. This repertoire includes 55,000 to 85,000 clones. Study-wide findings and caveats: The study put 150 to 200 TCR beta chains on its list as cytomegalovirus-associated.

As to this clone: What it binds is not known.

This TCR derives from a female donor in good health and CMV-seropositive. Sequences were obtained from PBMCs.

CDR3 protein: CASSRSYRPSGPYEQYF. CDR3 bases: TGCGCCAGCAGCCGAAGCTACCGGCCTAGCGGGCCCTACGAGCAGTACTTC. The rearrangement joins TRBV4-3 to TRBJ2-7, with 8 bases that match TRBD2. Germline V CDR1 and CDR2: LGHNA, YSLEER. The CDR3 loop spans 17 amino acids. With V trimmed by 4 bases and J by 2 bases, 13 bases remained unmatched.